The entry below describes one T cell receptor beta chain. As yet, its antigen is unknown. The data were produced by immunoSEQ multiplex PCR, yet TCRdb's version contains in-frame clones alone and is incomplete. This repertoire shows about 83,000 clones, over 75% found once; its top ten account for under 5%. This entry belongs to a study of T cell responses to AZD1222 COVID-19 vaccine. General study results and limits: Across the whole spike, CD4 TCRs peaked at regions 160-218 and 743-854. Unmutated regions of variants are reportedly targeted by nearly half of spike-specific TCRs. White British people made up most donors, females outnumbered males, and clonal diversity was possibly underestimated.

The V gene's germline CDR1 is GTSNPN and CDR2 SVGIG (reference sequence). V was pared by 0 bases and J by 12 bases, with 17 bases between. This CDR3 has 13 residues. This receptor was obtained from an adult in good health. The chain carries TRBV30 and TRBJ1-2; possibly TRBD1 for D (6 bases). The sequenced sample was peripheral blood, obtained on day 0 of MenACWY control vaccination. The CDR3 bases are TGTGCCTGGAGTGTTGAGGGGGGCCCTAGAGACACCTTC. Translation gives CAWSVEGGPRDTF.